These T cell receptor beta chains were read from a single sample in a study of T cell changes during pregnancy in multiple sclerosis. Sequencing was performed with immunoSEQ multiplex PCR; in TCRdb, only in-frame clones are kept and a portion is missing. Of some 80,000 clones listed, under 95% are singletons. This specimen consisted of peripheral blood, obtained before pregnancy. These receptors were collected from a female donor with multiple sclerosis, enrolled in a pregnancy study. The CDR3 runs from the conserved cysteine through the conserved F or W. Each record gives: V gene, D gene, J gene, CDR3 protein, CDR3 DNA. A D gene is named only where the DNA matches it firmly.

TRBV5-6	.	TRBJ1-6	CASSLRAFDRANSPLHF	TGTGCCAGCAGCTTACGAGCCTTTGACAGAGCGAATTCACCCCTCCACTTT
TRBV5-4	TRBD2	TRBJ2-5	CASSPTRGGVQETQYF	TGTGCCAGCAGCCCTACTCGCGGGGGGGTGCAAGAGACCCAGTACTTC
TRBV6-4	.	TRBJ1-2	CASSDSVDTGGGYTF	TGTGCCAGCAGTGACTCAGTTGACACAGGCGGTGGCTACACCTTC
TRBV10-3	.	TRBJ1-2	CAVTGGDGYTF	TGTGCCGTTACGGGGGGGGATGGCTACACCTTC
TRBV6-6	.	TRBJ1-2	CANEGPYGYTF	TGTGCCAACGAGGGCCCCTATGGCTACACCTTC
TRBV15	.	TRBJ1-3	CATSRNRNTIYF	TGTGCCACCAGCAGAAACAGAAACACCATATATTTT
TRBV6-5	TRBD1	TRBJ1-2	CASSPLDRTVYGYTF	TGTGCCAGCAGCCCGTTGGACAGGACCGTTTATGGCTACACCTTC
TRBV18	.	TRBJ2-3	CASSPLGDTQYF	TGTGCCAGCTCCCCGCTTGGCGATACGCAGTATTTT
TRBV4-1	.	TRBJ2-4	CASSQEMRGNIQYF	TGCGCCAGCAGCCAAGAGATGAGGGGGAACATTCAGTACTTC
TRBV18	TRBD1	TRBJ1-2	CASSPGPLDREGGYTF	TGTGCCAGCTCACCGGGCCCCCTAGACAGGGAAGGTGGCTACACCTTC
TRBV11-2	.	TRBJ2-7	CASSFPGVSAYEQYF	TGTGCCAGCAGCTTCCCAGGGGTGAGCGCCTACGAGCAGTACTTC